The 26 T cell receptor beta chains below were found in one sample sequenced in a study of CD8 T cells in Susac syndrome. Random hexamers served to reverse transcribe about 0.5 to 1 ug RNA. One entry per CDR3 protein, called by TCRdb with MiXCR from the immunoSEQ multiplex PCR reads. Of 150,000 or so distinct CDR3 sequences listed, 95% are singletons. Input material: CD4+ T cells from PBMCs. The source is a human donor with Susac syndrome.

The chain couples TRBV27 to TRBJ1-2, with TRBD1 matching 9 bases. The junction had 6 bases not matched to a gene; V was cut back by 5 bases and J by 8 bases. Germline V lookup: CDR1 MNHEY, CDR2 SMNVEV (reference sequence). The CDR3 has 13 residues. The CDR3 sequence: CASSAGTGRGYTF. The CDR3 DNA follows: TGTGCCAGCAGTGCCGGGACAGGGAGGGGCTACACCTTC.

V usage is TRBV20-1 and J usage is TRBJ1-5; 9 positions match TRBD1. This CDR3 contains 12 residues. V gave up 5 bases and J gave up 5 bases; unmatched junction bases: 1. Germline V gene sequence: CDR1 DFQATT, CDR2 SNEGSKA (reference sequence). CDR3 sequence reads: CSAWTGDQPQHF. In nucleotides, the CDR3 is TGCAGTGCTTGGACAGGGGATCAGCCCCAGCATTTT.

The CDR3 loop is CSASQVRRNTEAFF. The CDR3 DNA sequence: TGCAGTGCTAGTCAAGTAAGGCGGAACACTGAAGCTTTCTTT. The chain combines TRBV20-1 with TRBJ1-1; D unresolved. There are 14 residues in the CDR3. Germline values: CDR1 DFQATT, CDR2 SNEGSKA (reference sequence). The V and J ends lost 3 bases and 1 base respectively, with 12 bases between them.

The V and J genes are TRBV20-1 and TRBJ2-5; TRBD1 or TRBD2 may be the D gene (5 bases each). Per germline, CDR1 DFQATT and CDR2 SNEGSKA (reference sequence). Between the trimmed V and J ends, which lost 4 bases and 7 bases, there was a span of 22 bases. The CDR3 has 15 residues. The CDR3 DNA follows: TGCAGTGCTACAATCGGGACCGGGTTATTCGGGACCCAGTACTTC. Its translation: CSATIGTGLFGTQYF.

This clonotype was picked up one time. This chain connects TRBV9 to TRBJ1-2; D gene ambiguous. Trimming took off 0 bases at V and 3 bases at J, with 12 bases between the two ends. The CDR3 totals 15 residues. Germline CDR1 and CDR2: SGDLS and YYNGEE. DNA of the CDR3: TGTGCCAGCAGCGTAGCCGGTCGGGGTGACTATGGCTACACCTTC. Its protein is CASSVAGRGDYGYTF.

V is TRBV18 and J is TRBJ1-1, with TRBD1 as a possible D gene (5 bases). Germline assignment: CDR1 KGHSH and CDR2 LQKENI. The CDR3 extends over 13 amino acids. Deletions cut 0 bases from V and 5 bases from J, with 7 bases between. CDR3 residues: CASSPPQGTEAFF. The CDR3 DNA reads TGTGCCAGCTCACCACCTCAGGGAACTGAAGCTTTCTTT.

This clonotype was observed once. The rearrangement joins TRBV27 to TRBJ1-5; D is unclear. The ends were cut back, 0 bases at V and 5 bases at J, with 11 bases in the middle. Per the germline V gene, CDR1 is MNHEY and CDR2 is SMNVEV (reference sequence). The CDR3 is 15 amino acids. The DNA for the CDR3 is TGTGCCAGCAGTTTATCTCCCCAGATTGATCAGCCCCAGCATTTT. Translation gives CASSLSPQIDQPQHF.

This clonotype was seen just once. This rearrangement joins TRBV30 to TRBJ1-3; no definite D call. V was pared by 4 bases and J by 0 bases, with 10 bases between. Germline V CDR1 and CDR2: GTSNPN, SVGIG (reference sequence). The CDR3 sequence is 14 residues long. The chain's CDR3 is CAWNRRSSGNTIYF. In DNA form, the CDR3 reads TGTGCCTGGAATAGGAGAAGCTCTGGAAACACCATATATTTT.

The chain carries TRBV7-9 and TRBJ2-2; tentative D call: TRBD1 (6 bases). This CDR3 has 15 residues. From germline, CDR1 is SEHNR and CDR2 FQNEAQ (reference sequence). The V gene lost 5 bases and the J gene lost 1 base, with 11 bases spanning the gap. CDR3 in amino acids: CASSLQGLNTGELFF. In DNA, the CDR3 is TGTGCCAGCAGCCTACAGGGTTTGAACACCGGGGAGCTGTTTTTT.

CDR3 region: CASSQGAYSTDTQYF. Written as DNA, the CDR3 is TGTGCCAGCAGCCAAGGTGCATATAGCACAGATACGCAGTATTTT. V is TRBV5-4 and J is TRBJ2-3; D is uncertain. Germline CDR1 reads SGHNT; CDR2 reads YYREEE (reference sequence). V was shortened by 4 bases and J by 0 bases, with 12 bases between the two germline ends. The CDR3 is made up of 15 amino acids. The full variable domain, rest sourced from reference TRBV5-4 and TRBJ2-3, is ETGVTQSPTHLIKTRGQQVTLRCSSQSGHNTVSWYQQALGQGPQFIFQYYREEENGRGNFPPRFSGLQFPNYSSELNVNALELDDSALYLCASSQGAYSTDTQYFGPGTRLTVL.

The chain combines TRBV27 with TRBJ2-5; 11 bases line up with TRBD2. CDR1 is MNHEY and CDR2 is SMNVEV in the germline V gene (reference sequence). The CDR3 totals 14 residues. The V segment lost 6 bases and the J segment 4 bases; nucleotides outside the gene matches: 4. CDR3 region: CASRRLAGGETQYF. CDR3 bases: TGTGCCAGCAGGCGGCTAGCGGGAGGAGAGACCCAGTACTTC.

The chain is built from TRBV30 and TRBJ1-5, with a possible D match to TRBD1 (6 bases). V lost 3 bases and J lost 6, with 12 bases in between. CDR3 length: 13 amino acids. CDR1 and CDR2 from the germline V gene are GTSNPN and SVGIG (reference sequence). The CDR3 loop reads CAWSQGTSQPQHF. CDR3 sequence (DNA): TGTGCCTGGAGCCAGGGGACCTCTCAGCCCCAGCATTTT.

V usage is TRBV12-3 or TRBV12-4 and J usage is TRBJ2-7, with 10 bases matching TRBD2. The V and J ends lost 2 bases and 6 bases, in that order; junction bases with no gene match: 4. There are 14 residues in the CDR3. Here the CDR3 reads CASSLRSGRGEQYF. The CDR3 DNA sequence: TGTGCCAGCAGTTTACGGAGCGGGAGGGGCGAGCAGTACTTC.

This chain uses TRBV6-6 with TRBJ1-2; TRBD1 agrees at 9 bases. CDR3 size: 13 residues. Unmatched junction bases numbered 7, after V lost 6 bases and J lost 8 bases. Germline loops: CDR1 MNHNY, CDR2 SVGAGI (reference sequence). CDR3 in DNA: TGTGCCAGCAGCCTGGGACAGGGCGGAGGCTACACCTTC. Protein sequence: CASSLGQGGGYTF.

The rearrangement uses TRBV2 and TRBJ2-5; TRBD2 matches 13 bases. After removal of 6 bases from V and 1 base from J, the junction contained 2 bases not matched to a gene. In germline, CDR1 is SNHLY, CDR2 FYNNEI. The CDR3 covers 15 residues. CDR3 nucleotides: TGTGCCAGCAGGGGACTAGCGGGGACCCAAGAGACCCAGTACTTC. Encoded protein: CASRGLAGTQETQYF. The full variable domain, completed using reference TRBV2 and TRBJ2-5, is EPEVTQTPSHQVTQMGQEVILRCVPISNHLYFYWYRQILGQKVEFLVSFYNNEISEKSEIFDDQFSVERPDGSNFTLKIRSTKLEDSAMYFCASRGLAGTQETQYFGPGTRLLVL.

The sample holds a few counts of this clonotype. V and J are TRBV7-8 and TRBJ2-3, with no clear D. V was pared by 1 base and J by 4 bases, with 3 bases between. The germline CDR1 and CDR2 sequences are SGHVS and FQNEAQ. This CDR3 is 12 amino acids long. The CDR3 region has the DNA TGTGCCAGCAGCTTAGTTTCAGATACGCAGTATTTT. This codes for CASSLVSDTQYF.

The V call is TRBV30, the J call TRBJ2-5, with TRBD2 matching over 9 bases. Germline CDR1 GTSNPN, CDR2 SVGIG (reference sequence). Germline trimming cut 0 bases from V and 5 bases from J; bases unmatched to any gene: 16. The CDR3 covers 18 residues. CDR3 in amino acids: CAWSVSFITSSGMETQYF. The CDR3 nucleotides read TGTGCCTGGAGTGTCTCTTTTATCACGTCTAGCGGGATGGAGACCCAGTACTTC.

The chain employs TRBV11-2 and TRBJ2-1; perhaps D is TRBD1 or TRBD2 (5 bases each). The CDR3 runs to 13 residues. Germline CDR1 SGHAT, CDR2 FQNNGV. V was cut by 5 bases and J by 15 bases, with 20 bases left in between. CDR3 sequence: CASSPPGRLAWFF. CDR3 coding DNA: TGTGCCAGCAGCCCACCGGGGCGACTGGCCTGGTTCTTC. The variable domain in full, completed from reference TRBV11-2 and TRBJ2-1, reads EAGVAQSPRYKIIEKRQSVAFWCNPISGHATLYWYQQILGQGPKLLIQFQNNGVVDDSQLPKDRFSAERLKGVDSTLKIQPAKLEDSAVYLCASSPPGRLAWFFGPGTRLTVL.

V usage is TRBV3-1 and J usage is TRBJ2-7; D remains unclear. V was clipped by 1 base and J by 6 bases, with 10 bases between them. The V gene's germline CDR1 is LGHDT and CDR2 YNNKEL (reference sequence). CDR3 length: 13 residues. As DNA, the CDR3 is TGTGCCAGCAGCCAAGGGTATACCCGCGAGCAGTACTTC. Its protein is CASSQGYTREQYF.

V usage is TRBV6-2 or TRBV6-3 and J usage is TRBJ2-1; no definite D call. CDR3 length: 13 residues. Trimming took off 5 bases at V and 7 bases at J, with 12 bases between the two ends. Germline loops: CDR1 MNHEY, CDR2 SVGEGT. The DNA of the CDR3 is TGTGCCAGCAGTACCCCCCCTGCTAATGAGCAGTTCTTC. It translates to CASSTPPANEQFF.

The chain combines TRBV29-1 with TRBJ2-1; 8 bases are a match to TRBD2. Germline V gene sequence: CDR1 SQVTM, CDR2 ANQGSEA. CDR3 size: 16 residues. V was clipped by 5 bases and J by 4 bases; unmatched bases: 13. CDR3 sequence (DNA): TGCAGCGTTAGTACTCCGGGACTAGGCCGTTACAATGAGCAGTTCTTC. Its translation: CSVSTPGLGRYNEQFF.

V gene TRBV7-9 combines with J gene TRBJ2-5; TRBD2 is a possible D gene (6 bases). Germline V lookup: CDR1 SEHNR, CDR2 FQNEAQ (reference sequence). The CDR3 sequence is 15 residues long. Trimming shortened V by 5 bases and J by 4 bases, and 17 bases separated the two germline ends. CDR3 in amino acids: CASSEGLTKGETQYF. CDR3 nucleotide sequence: TGTGCCAGCAGCGAGGGACTCACGAAGGGAGAGACCCAGTACTTC. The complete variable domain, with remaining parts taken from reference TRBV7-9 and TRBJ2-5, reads DTGVSQNPRHKITKRGQNVTFRCDPISEHNRLYWYRQTLGQGPEFLTYFQNEAQLEKSRLLSDRFSAERPKGSFSTLEIQRTEQGDSAMYLCASSEGLTKGETQYFGPGTRLLVL.

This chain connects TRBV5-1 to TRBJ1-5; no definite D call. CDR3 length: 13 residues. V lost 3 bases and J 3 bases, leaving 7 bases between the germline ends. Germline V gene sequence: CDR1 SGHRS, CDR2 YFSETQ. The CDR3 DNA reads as TGCGCCAGCAGCTCAGGTCCCAATCAGCCCCAGCATTTT. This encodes CASSSGPNQPQHF. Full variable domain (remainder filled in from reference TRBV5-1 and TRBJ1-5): KAGVTQTPRYLIKTRGQQVTLSCSPISGHRSVSWYQQTPGQGLQFLFEYFSETQRNKGNFPGRFSGRQFSNSRSEMNVSTLELGDSALYLCASSSGPNQPQHFGDGTRLSIL.

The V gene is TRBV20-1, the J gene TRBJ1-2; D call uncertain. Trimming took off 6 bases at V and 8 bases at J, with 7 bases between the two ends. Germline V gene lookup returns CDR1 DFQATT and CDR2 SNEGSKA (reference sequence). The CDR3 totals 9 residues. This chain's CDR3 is CSALGGYTF. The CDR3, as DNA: TGCAGTGCCCTCGGGGGCTACACCTTC.

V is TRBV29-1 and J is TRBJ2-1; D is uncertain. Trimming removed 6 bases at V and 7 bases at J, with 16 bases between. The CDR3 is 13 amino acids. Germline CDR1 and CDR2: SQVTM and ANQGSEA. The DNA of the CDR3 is TGCAGCGTCGCCCCCAGATTCACGAATGAGCAGTTCTTC. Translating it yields CSVAPRFTNEQFF.

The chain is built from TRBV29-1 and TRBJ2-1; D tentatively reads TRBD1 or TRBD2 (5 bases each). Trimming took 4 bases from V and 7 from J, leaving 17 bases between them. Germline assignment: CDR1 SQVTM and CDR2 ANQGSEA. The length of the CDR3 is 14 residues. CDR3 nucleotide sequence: TGCAGCGTTGTCCCCAGGGAGACGTGGAATGAGCAGTTCTTC. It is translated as CSVVPRETWNEQFF.